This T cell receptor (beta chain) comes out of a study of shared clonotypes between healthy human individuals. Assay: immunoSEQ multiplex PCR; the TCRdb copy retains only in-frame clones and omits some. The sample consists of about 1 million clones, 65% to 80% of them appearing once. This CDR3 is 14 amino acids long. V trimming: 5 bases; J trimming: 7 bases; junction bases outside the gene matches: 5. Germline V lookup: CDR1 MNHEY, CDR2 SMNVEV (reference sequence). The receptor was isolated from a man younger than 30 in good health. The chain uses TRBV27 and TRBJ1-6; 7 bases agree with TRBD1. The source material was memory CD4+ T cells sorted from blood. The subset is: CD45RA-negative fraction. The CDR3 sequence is CASSPGTENSPLHF. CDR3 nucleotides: TGTGCCAGCAGTCCCGGGACAGAAAATTCACCCCTCCACTTT.